In its sample, the clone carrying this TCR beta chain was seen a few times. What it binds is unknown. MiXCR, applied by TCRdb to the 5' RACE reads, yields one record per CDR3 protein. This repertoire shows 200,000 to 250,000 distinct CDR3 sequences, about 7.3% found once; its top ten account for roughly 3.9%. The data were taken from a study of identical twins. Trimming at V came to 7 bases and at J to 8 bases, leaving 10 bases not matched to a gene. The germline gives CDR1 MNHNS, CDR2 SASEGT. The CDR3 is 14 residues long. General study points: Partial confounding of zero-insertion analyses by invariant MAIT and iNKT cells was possible. Out-of-frame alpha sequences common to twins were enriched for low generation probability. Fewer insertions marked abundant cord blood beta clonotypes; young adult naive trended weakly, memory not at all.

These same records also appear under a second study, on yellow fever vaccine responses in identical twins.

The chain combines TRBV6-1 with TRBJ2-1; 8 nucleotides align to TRBD2. Input material: memory (CD45RO+) T cells sorted from blood. The receptor was isolated from a woman aged 18 to 35 in good health. DNA for the CDR3: TGTGCCAGCACCGTCATGGGGACTAGTCATGAGCAGTTCTTC. Translated: CASTVMGTSHEQFF.